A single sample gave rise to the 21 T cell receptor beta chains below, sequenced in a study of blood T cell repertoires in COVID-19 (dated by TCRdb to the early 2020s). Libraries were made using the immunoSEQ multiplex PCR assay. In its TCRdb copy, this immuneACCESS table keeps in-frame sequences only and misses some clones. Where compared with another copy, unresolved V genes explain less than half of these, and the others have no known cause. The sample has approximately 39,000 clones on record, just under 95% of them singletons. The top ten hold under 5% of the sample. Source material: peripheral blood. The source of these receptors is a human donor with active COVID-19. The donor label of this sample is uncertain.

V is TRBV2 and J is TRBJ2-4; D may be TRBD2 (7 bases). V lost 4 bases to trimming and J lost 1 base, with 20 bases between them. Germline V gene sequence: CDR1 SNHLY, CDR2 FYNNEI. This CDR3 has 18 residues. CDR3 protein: CASSGGGGPFRAKNIQYF. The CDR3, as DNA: TGTGCCAGCAGTGGGGGCGGGGGCCCCTTCCGGGCCAAAAACATTCAGTACTTC.

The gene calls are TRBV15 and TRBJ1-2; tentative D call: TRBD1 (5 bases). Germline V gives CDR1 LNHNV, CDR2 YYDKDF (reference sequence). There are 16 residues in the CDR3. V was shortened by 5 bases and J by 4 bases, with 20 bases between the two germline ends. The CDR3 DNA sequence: TGTGCCACCAGCGCCCGGGTTGGAAAAGGGGTCTATGGCTACACCTTC. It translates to CATSARVGKGVYGYTF.

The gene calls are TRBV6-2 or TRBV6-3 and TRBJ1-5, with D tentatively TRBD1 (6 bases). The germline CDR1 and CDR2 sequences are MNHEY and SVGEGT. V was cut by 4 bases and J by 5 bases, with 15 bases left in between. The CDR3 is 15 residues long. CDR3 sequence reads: CASSSDDRRDQPQHF. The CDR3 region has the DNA TGTGCCAGCAGTTCCGACGACAGGCGGGATCAGCCCCAGCATTTT.

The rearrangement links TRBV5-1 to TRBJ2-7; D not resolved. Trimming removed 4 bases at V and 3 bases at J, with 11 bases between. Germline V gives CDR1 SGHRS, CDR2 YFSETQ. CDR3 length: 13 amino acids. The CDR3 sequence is CASSAEAFYEQYF. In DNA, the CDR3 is TGCGCCAGCAGCGCCGAGGCCTTCTACGAGCAGTACTTC. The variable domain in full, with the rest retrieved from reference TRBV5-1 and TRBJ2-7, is KAGVTQTPRYLIKTRGQQVTLSCSPISGHRSVSWYQQTPGQGLQFLFEYFSETQRNKGNFPGRFSGRQFSNSRSEMNVSTLELGDSALYLCASSAEAFYEQYFGPGTRLTVT.

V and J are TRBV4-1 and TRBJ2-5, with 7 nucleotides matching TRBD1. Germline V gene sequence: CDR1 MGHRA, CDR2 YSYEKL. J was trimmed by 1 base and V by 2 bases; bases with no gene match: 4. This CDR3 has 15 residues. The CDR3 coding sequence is TGCGCCAGCAGCCAACGAGACAGGGCCCAAGAGACCCAGTACTTC. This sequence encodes CASSQRDRAQETQYF.

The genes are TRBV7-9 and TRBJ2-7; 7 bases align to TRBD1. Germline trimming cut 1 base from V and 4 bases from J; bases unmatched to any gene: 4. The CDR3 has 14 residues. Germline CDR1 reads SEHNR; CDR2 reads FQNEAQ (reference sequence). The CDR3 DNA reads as TGTGCCAGCAGCTTAGGACAGGGAGTATACGAGCAGTACTTC. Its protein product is CASSLGQGVYEQYF.

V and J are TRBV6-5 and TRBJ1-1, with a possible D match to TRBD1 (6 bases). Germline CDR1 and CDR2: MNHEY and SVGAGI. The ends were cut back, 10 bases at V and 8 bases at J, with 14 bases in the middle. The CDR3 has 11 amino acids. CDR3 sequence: CATRGVGEAFF. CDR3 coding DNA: TGTGCCACCAGGGGAGTGGGGGAAGCTTTCTTT.

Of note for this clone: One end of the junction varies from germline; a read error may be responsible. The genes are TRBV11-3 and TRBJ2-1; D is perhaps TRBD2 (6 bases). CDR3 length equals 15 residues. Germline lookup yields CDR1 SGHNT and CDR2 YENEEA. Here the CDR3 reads CASSLGGLSFNEQFF. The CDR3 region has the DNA TGTGCCAGCAGCTTGGGCGGACTATCCTTCAATGAGCAGTTCTTC.

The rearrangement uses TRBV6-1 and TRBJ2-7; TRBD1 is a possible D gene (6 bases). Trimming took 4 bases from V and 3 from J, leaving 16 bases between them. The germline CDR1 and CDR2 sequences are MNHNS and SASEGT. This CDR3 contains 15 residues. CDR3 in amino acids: CASSVASGQLYEQYF. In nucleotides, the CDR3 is TGTGCCAGCAGTGTAGCCTCGGGACAACTCTACGAGCAGTACTTC.

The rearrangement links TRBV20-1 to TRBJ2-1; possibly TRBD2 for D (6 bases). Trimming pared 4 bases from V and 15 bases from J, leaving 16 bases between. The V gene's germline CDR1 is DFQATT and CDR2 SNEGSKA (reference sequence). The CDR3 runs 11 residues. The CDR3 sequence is CSAIKGVGGFF. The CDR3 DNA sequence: TGCAGTGCTATCAAGGGAGTCGGGGGGTTCTTC.

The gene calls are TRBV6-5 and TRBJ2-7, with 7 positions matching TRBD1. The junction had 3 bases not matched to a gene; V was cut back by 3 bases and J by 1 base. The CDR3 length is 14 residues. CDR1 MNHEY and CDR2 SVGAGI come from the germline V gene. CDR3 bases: TGTGCCAGCAGTTATACAGGGGCGTCCTACGAGCAGTACTTC. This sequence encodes CASSYTGASYEQYF.

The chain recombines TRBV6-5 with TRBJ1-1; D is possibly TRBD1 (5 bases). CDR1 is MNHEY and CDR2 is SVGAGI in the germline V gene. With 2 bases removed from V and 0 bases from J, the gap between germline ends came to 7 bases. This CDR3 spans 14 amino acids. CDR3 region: CASSYGAMNTEAFF. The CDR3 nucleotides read TGTGCCAGCAGTTACGGGGCCATGAACACTGAAGCTTTCTTT.

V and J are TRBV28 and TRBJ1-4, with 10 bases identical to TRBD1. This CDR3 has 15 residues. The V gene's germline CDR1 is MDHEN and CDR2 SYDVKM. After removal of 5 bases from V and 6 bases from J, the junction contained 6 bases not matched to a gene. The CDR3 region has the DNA TGTGCCAGCAGTGTAAGTGGACAGGGGGATGAAAAACTGTTTTTT. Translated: CASSVSGQGDEKLFF.

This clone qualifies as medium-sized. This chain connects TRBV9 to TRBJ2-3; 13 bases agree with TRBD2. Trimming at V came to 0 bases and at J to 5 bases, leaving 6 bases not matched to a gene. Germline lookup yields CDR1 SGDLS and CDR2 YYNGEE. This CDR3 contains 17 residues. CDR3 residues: CASSVGQLAGGIDTQYF. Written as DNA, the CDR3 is TGTGCCAGCAGCGTAGGTCAACTAGCGGGGGGGATAGATACGCAGTATTTT.

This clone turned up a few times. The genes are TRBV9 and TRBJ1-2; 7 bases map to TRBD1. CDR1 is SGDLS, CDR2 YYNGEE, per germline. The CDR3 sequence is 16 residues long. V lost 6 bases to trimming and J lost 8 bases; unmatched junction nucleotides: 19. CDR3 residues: CASTHTKKGGPLGYTF. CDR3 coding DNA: TGTGCCAGCACCCACACCAAAAAAGGGGGCCCTTTGGGCTACACCTTC.

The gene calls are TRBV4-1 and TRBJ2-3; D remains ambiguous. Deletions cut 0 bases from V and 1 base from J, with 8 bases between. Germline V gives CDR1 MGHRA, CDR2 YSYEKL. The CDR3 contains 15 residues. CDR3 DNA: TGCGCCAGCAGCCAAGATCCCCTCGGCACAGATACGCAGTATTTT. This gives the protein CASSQDPLGTDTQYF.

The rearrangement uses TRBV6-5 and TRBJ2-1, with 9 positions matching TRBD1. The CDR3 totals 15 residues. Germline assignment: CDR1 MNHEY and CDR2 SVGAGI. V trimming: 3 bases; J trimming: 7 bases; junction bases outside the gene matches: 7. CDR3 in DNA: TGTGCCAGCAGTTATGGGACAGGGTTAGTAAATGAGCAGTTCTTC. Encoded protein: CASSYGTGLVNEQFF.

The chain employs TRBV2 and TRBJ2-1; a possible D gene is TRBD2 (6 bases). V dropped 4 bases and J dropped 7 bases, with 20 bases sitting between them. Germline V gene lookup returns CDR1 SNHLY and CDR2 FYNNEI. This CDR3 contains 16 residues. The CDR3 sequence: CASSALLAMGFNEQFF. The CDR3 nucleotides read TGTGCCAGCAGTGCCCTACTAGCAATGGGCTTTAATGAGCAGTTCTTC.

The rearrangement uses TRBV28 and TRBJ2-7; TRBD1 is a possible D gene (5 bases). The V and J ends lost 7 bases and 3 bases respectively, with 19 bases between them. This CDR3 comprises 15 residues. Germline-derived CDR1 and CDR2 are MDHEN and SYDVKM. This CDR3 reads CASIGQQVNFYEQYF. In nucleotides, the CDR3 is TGTGCCAGCATCGGGCAACAGGTTAACTTCTACGAGCAGTACTTC.

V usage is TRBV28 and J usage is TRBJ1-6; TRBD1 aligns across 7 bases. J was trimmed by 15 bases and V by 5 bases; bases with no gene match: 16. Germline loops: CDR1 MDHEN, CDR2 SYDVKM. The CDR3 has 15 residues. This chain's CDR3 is CASSPPSLTGTGLHF. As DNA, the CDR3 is TGTGCCAGCAGTCCGCCCTCCCTGACAGGGACGGGCCTCCACTTT. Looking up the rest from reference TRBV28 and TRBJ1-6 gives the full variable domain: DVKVTQSSRYLVKRTGEKVFLECVQDMDHENMFWYRQDPGLGLRLIYFSYDVKMKEKGDIPEGYSVSREKKERFSLILESASTNQTSMYLCASSPPSLTGTGLHFGNGTRLTVT.

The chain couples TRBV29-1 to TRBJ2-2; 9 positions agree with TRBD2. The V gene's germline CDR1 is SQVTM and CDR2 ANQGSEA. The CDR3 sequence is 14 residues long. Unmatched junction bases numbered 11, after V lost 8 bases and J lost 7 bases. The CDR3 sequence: CSNFSGRQIGELFF. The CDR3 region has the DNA TGCAGCAATTTTAGCGGGAGACAGATCGGGGAGCTGTTTTTT.